Shown below are 8 T cell receptor beta chains from a single sample sequenced in a study of CD8+ T cells in alopecia areata. Noted treatment: oral pan-JAK inhibitor, 5-10 mg twice daily. Following extraction, RNA underwent reverse transcription to cDNA, which served as the sequencing template. Sequencing used immunoSEQ multiplex PCR; TCRdb keeps in-frame clones, though not all of them. Of 200,000 to 250,000 clones in the sample, less than 45% are singletons; the top ten hold around 0.48%. The specimen was CD4+ T cells sorted from blood, collected at approximately week 30, from a patient treated with tofacitinib. The receptors originated from a human donor with alopecia areata.

This clone was found a few times. V gene TRBV18 combines with J gene TRBJ2-5, with 8 bases identical to TRBD1. The DNA end is more similar to TRBJ2-7, so the J call may be wrong. CDR1 KGHSH and CDR2 LQKENI come from the germline V gene. This CDR3 contains 16 residues. This CDR3 reads CASSPGGQALSYEQYF. CDR3 DNA sequence: TGTGCCAGCTCACCGGGGGGACAGGCCCTCTCCTACGAGCAGTACTTC.

This clone was counted a few times. This chain uses TRBV7-2 with TRBJ1-1; TRBD1 matches at 10 bases. V gave up 5 bases and J gave up 4 bases; unmatched junction bases: 7. The CDR3 sequence is 15 residues long. From germline, CDR1 is SGHTA and CDR2 FQGNSA. The CDR3 bases are TGTGCCAGCAGCCTCAAGACAGGGGGCATCACTGAAGCTTTCTTT. This codes for CASSLKTGGITEAFF. The variable domain in full, with the rest retrieved from reference TRBV7-2 and TRBJ1-1, is GAGVSQSPSNKVTEKGKDVELRCDPISGHTALYWYRQSLGQGLEFLIYFQGNSAPDKSGLPSDRFSAERTGGSVSTLTIQRTQQEDSAVYLCASSLKTGGITEAFFGQGTRLTVV.

The CDR3 DNA is TGCGCCAGCAGCCCTACAACTAGCGGGAGGGCGTTTGAGCAGTTCTTC. Protein: CASSPTTSGRAFEQFF. V usage is TRBV5-1 and J usage is TRBJ2-1, with 13 positions matching TRBD2. The CDR3 has 16 residues. The germline gives CDR1 SGHRS, CDR2 YFSETQ. V was pared by 4 bases and J by 9 bases, with 10 bases of the junction left unmatched.

This clone was seen many times. V gene TRBV18 combines with J gene TRBJ2-1; D is uncertain. This CDR3 region has 16 residues. CDR1 and CDR2 from the germline V gene are KGHSH and LQKENI. Trimming pared 2 bases from V and 1 base from J, leaving 12 bases between. The CDR3 spells CASSPETSRSYNEQFF. CDR3 DNA: TGTGCCAGCTCACCAGAGACGAGTCGGTCCTACAATGAGCAGTTCTTC.

The chain couples TRBV9 to TRBJ1-5, with D unresolved. The CDR3 has 13 residues. The germline CDR1 and CDR2 sequences are SGDLS and YYNGEE. The V end lost 0 bases, the J end lost 9 bases, and 10 bases lay between the germline ends. The CDR3 sequence: CASSVGIGRPQHF. The CDR3 DNA follows: TGTGCCAGCAGCGTAGGAATTGGTCGGCCCCAGCATTTT.

This clone was observed a few times. This sequence joins TRBV15 and TRBJ2-7; tentative D call: TRBD2 (6 bases). The CDR3 loop spans 13 amino acids. Germline CDR1 is LNHNV and CDR2 is YYDKDF (reference sequence). V was trimmed by 0 bases and J by 6 bases, leaving 9 bases between them. Here the CDR3 reads CATSRDIGGEQYF. CDR3 nucleotides: TGTGCCACCAGCAGAGATATCGGGGGCGAGCAGTACTTC.

This clone was counted only a few times. The chain has TRBV27 and TRBJ1-5; TRBD1 matches at 10 bases. Germline V gives CDR1 MNHEY, CDR2 SMNVEV (reference sequence). CDR3 size: 15 residues. V lost 7 bases and J lost 4; bases outside the gene matches: 7. The CDR3 nucleotides read TGTGCCAGCACCAACGGACAGGGGGTGAATCAGCCCCAGCATTTT. Its translation: CASTNGQGVNQPQHF.

The rearrangement uses TRBV18 and TRBJ1-4, with a tentative D call TRBD1 (6 bases). This CDR3 spans 16 amino acids. V was clipped by 3 bases and J by 16 bases, with 27 bases between them. Germline V gene lookup returns CDR1 KGHSH and CDR2 LQKENI. For the CDR3, the DNA is TGTGCCAGCTCACCCAACGCATGGACAGCCCACGAGGATCCGTTTTTT. It is translated as CASSPNAWTAHEDPFF.